These 14 T cell receptor beta chains came from one sample sequenced in a study of T-cell reconstitution after alpha-beta-depleted transplantation in children (dated by TCRdb to about 2016). Receptors were amplified or captured by PCR. The sequencing machine was an Illumina HiSeq 2500. To normalize quantification of the TCRbeta repertoire, the TCR libraries were built with molecular barcoding that relied on unique molecular identifiers. In-frame beta chains were kept once TCRdb had trimmed the public reads at Q25 with fastp and called clones with MiXCR. Duplicate CDR3 protein sequences are folded into a single record with the most common DNA and genes. The sample records roughly 190,000 distinct CDR3 sequences, about 15% of which are singletons. Around 14% of the sample lies in the top ten. The source material was PBMCs from the stem cell graft donor, sampled from the stem cell graft. These receptors came from a human donor who donated a stem cell graft to a child with acute lymphoblastic leukemia.

At least ten counts were recorded for this clonotype. The chain is built from TRBV5-1 and TRBJ2-7; tentative D call: TRBD2 (5 bases). The CDR3 is 15 residues long. CDR1 and CDR2 from the germline V gene are SGHRS and YFSETQ. V lost 0 bases, J lost 3 bases, and 13 bases lay in between. The CDR3 DNA reads as TGCGCCAGCAGCTTGGGAGAGGGTGGTCTCTACGAGCAGTACTTC. Translating gives CASSLGEGGLYEQYF.

This clonotype was seen ten or more times. CDR3: CASTPPDRGPFDEQFF. The CDR3, as DNA: TGTGCCAGCACTCCCCCTGACAGGGGTCCCTTCGATGAGCAGTTCTTC. The J gene is TRBJ2-1, the V gene TRBV7-9; TRBD1 agrees at 8 bases. The junction had 16 bases not matched to a gene; V was cut back by 7 bases and J by 8 bases. CDR1 and CDR2 (germline): SEHNR, FQNEAQ (reference sequence). The CDR3 contains 16 residues. Looking up the rest from reference TRBV7-9 and TRBJ2-1 gives the full variable domain: DTGVSQNPRHKITKRGQNVTFRCDPISEHNRLYWYRQTLGQGPEFLTYFQNEAQLEKSRLLSDRFSAERPKGSFSTLEIQRTEQGDSAMYLCASTPPDRGPFDEQFFGPGTRLTVL.

There are many counts of this clonotype. DNA of the CDR3: TGTGCCAGCAGTCAATCAGGGGATAATCAGCCCCAGCATTTT. This codes for CASSQSGDNQPQHF. The chain links TRBV12-3 or TRBV12-4 to TRBJ1-5; maybe TRBD1 (6 bases). Trimming stripped 5 bases from V and 4 bases from J, with 12 bases between. There are 14 residues in the CDR3.

This clonotype was detected ten times or more. The rearrangement links TRBV20-1 to TRBJ1-1; maybe TRBD1 (6 bases). The germline V gene encodes CDR1 DFQATT and CDR2 SNEGSKA (reference sequence). The CDR3 length is 14 residues. This CDR3 is CSAKPGQMNTEAFF. The CDR3 region has the DNA TGCAGCGCGAAGCCGGGACAAATGAACACTGAAGCTTTCTTT.

This clonotype was counted at least ten times. The chain recombines TRBV27 with TRBJ1-4, with D perhaps matching TRBD1 (5 bases). This CDR3 comprises 15 residues. V was trimmed by 5 bases and J by 7 bases, leaving 17 bases between them. Germline-derived CDR1 and CDR2 are MNHEY and SMNVEV (reference sequence). This CDR3 reads CASSPREWRGEKLFF. CDR3 coding DNA: TGTGCCAGCAGTCCCCGAGAGTGGAGGGGTGAAAAACTGTTTTTT.

This clonotype was found a few times. V gene TRBV6-1 combines with J gene TRBJ2-3, with 9 positions matching TRBD2. CDR3 length: 16 amino acids. The V segment lost 3 bases and the J segment 5 bases; nucleotides outside the gene matches: 9. Per germline, CDR1 MNHNS and CDR2 SASEGT. The CDR3 loop is CASSDPGLASRDTQYF. In nucleotides, the CDR3 is TGTGCCAGCAGTGATCCCGGACTAGCGTCTCGAGATACGCAGTATTTT.

This clonotype was counted at least ten times. The chain is built from TRBV5-1 and TRBJ1-1; 7 bases map to TRBD1. With V trimmed by 4 bases and J by 7 bases, 13 bases remained unmatched. Germline V CDR1 and CDR2: SGHRS, YFSETQ. The CDR3 loop spans 15 amino acids. The CDR3 region has the DNA TGCGCCAGCAGCGGGGCCGACAAGGGGGCTCGTGAAGCTTTCTTT. Amino acid sequence: CASSGADKGAREAFF.

The chain is built from TRBV6-5 and TRBJ2-3, with D possibly TRBD2 on 6 matching bases. V was cut by 4 bases and J by 8 bases, with 19 bases left in between. Germline CDR1 is MNHEY and CDR2 is SVGAGI. CDR3 length: 15 amino acids. This CDR3 reads CASSSRDSVRGTQYF. CDR3 nucleotide sequence: TGTGCCAGCAGTTCCCGGGACTCCGTTCGGGGTACGCAGTATTTT.

This clonotype occurred a few times. The rearrangement joins TRBV5-4 to TRBJ2-7; 11 bases match TRBD2. The CDR3 is 15 amino acids. The ends lost 4 bases at V and 6 bases at J; junction bases unmatched: 9. Germline CDR1 is SGHNT and CDR2 is YYREEE (reference sequence). The DNA for the CDR3 is TGTGCCAGCAGCCCAGGGCTAGCGGGAGGTGTCGAGCAGTACTTC. Translating gives CASSPGLAGGVEQYF.

This clonotype showed up many times. This sequence joins TRBV29-1 and TRBJ1-1; the D is unclear. V was clipped by 6 bases and J by 1 base, with 3 bases between them. Germline V gene sequence: CDR1 SQVTM, CDR2 ANQGSEA. The CDR3 sequence is 10 residues long. For the CDR3, the DNA is TGCAGCGTATCGAACACTGAAGCTTTCTTT. It encodes CSVSNTEAFF. The full variable domain, with the rest looked up from reference TRBV29-1 and TRBJ1-1, is SAVISQKPSRDICQRGTSLTIQCQVDSQVTMMFWYRQQPGQSLTLIATANQGSEATYESGFVIDKFPISRPNLTFSTLTVSNMSPEDSSIYLCSVSNTEAFFGQGTRLTVV.

This clonotype appeared many times. The rearrangement links TRBV5-1 to TRBJ1-3; 8 positions agree with TRBD1. V was pared by 4 bases and J by 3 bases, with 12 bases of the junction left unmatched. Germline CDR1 is SGHRS and CDR2 is YFSETQ. The CDR3 has 17 amino acids. CDR3 region: CASSRRPTGEDGNTIYF. The CDR3 nucleotides read TGCGCCAGCAGCAGACGCCCGACAGGGGAGGATGGAAACACCATATATTTT.

This clonotype was seen repeatedly, ten times or more. The chain couples TRBV5-5 to TRBJ1-5; possible D gene TRBD1, 5 bases. The germline gives CDR1 SGHKS, CDR2 YYEKEE (reference sequence). The V gene lost 1 base and the J gene lost 1 base, with 12 bases spanning the gap. The CDR3 contains 16 residues. DNA for the CDR3: TGTGCCAGCAGCTTGCGAGTGACAGAAAGCAATCAGCCCCAGCATTTT. Translation: CASSLRVTESNQPQHF.

This clonotype was seen ten or more times. The gene calls are TRBV20-1 and TRBJ2-7, with 8 positions matching TRBD2. V lost 0 bases, J lost 0 bases, and 4 bases stayed unmatched. This CDR3 is built from 15 residues. The germline V gene has CDR1 DFQATT and CDR2 SNEGSKA (reference sequence). The CDR3 sequence is CSARDGSGGSYEQYF. CDR3 bases: TGCAGTGCTAGAGATGGCAGCGGGGGCTCCTACGAGCAGTACTTC.

This clonotype was counted a few times. This chain uses TRBV12-3 or TRBV12-4 with TRBJ2-2, with unresolved D. This CDR3 is 17 amino acids long. V dropped 3 bases and J dropped 2 bases, with 16 bases sitting between them. The CDR3 loop is CASSFLPYSLNTGELFF. Written as DNA, the CDR3 is TGTGCCAGCAGTTTTTTGCCTTACTCTCTTAACACCGGGGAGCTGTTTTTT.